Here is one T cell receptor beta chain with its context. Antigen unknown. The CDR3 has 14 residues. Germline CDR1 is MNHEY and CDR2 is SMNVEV (reference sequence). V was clipped by 1 base and J by 3 bases, with 7 bases between them. The source of the sample is a study of T cells after yellow fever vaccination. A process of 5'RACE template switching, which added a universal primer site and UMIs, was used to make TCR cDNA. MiXCR, run by TCRdb on the 5' RACE reads, gives a single entry per CDR3 protein. The sample records around 200,000 distinct CDR3 sequences, 9.5% to 12% being singletons. Study-wide results and limits: The study noted that FACS-sorted repertoires could contain abundant clonotypes contaminating from the bulk population. The CD4 and CD8 compartments had a small share of their clonotypes in common.

This chain uses TRBV27 with TRBJ1-5; D may be TRBD1 (6 bases). Specimen: CD8+ T cells sorted from PBMCs, collected 15 days after the yellow fever booster vaccination. The sequence was collected from a man aged 18 to 35 who received the YFV17D yellow fever vaccine. CDR3 DNA sequence: TGTGCCAGCAGTTTATACAGGGTCAATCAGCCCCAGCATTTT. Encoded protein: CASSLYRVNQPQHF.